These 20 T cell receptor beta chains originate from one sample sequenced in a study of radiotherapy plus CTLA-4 blockade in lung cancer (dated by TCRdb to between 2018 and 2020). The method was the immunoSEQ multiplex PCR assay. Entries here come from immuneACCESS through TCRdb and include only in-frame sequences with V and J called. Some clones fail to appear in such tables; in the studies checked, an unresolved V gene covers under half of the shortfall, and the cause of the remainder is unknown. The sample table contains around 70,000 clones; only one count was recorded for about nine tenths of them. Jointly, the top ten make up 40% to 45% of the sample. Sequenced here: peripheral blood, sampled from a patient treated with radiotherapy plus ipilimumab. These receptors were collected from a human donor with non-small cell lung cancer that progressed on radiotherapy plus ipilimumab.

The chain recombines TRBV7-6 with TRBJ2-7; 9 positions agree with TRBD1. The CDR3 extends over 15 amino acids. Trimming cost V 5 bases and J 2 bases; bases outside gene matches: 7. Germline V lookup: CDR1 SGHVS, CDR2 FNYEAQ. CDR3 coding DNA: TGTGCCAGCAGCCTAAGACAGGGGGTGACCTACGAGCAGTACTTC. This translates into CASSLRQGVTYEQYF. Using reference TRBV7-6 and TRBJ2-7 for the parts outside the CDR3, the full variable domain is GAGVSQSPRYKVTKRGQDVALRCDPISGHVSLYWYRQALGQGPEFLTYFNYEAQQDKSGLPNDRFSAERPEGSISTLTIQRTEQRDSAMYRCASSLRQGVTYEQYFGPGTRLTVT.

This chain joins TRBV14 and TRBJ2-1; TRBD1 or TRBD2 may be the D gene (5 bases each). The V gene's germline CDR1 is SGHDN and CDR2 FVKESK. V lost 2 bases, J lost 1 base, and 6 bases lay in between. The CDR3 has 14 amino acids. CDR3 bases: TGTGCCAGCAGCCAATGGGGGTCCTACAATGAGCAGTTCTTC. It translates to CASSQWGSYNEQFF.

V gene TRBV4-1 combines with J gene TRBJ1-1; D is ambiguous. The germline gives CDR1 MGHRA, CDR2 YSYEKL. CDR3 length: 14 amino acids. Trimming shortened V by 0 bases and J by 4 bases, and 9 bases separated the two germline ends. CDR3 nucleotides: TGCGCCAGCAGCCAAGAAAAAAGTCCCACTGAAGCTTTCTTT. This sequence encodes CASSQEKSPTEAFF.

The V call is TRBV6-5, the J call TRBJ2-1, with unresolved D. CDR1 and CDR2 from the germline V gene are MNHEY and SVGAGI. The CDR3 has 14 residues. With 6 bases removed from V and 0 bases from J, the gap between germline ends came to 9 bases. CDR3 protein: CASRDSTSYNEQFF. In DNA, the CDR3 is TGTGCCAGCAGAGACTCGACCTCCTACAATGAGCAGTTCTTC.

The rearrangement links TRBV19 to TRBJ2-7, with D possibly being TRBD2 (6 bases). The CDR3 is 15 residues long. CDR1 is LNHDA and CDR2 is SQIVND in the germline V gene (reference sequence). Trimming pared 3 bases from V and 5 bases from J, leaving 17 bases between. The CDR3 here is CASSIGRDFTDEQYV. The DNA of the CDR3 is TGTGCCAGTAGTATTGGCAGGGACTTCACGGACGAGCAGTACGTC.

The genes are TRBV9 and TRBJ2-1; 8 positions match TRBD2. V lost 0 bases, J lost 5 bases, and 7 bases stayed unmatched. The CDR3 has 16 amino acids. CDR1 SGDLS and CDR2 YYNGEE come from the germline V gene. The CDR3 coding sequence is TGTGCCAGCAGCGTAGGAGCCAGCGGGAGAAACAATGAGCAGTTCTTC. As protein: CASSVGASGRNNEQFF.

The rearrangement joins TRBV2 to TRBJ1-1; 7 bases are a match to TRBD1. This CDR3 contains 14 residues. CDR1 SNHLY and CDR2 FYNNEI come from the germline V gene. The ends lost 7 bases at V and 6 bases at J; junction bases unmatched: 11. The CDR3 sequence is CASTDGQGEAEAFF. CDR3 bases: TGTGCCAGCACCGATGGGCAGGGGGAGGCTGAAGCTTTCTTT. Full variable domain (remainder filled in from reference TRBV2 and TRBJ1-1): EPEVTQTPSHQVTQMGQEVILRCVPISNHLYFYWYRQILGQKVEFLVSFYNNEISEKSEIFDDQFSVERPDGSNFTLKIRSTKLEDSAMYFCASTDGQGEAEAFFGQGTRLTVV.

This sequence joins TRBV5-8 and TRBJ1-5; 9 bases match TRBD1. Germline values: CDR1 SGHTS, CDR2 YDEGEE. The CDR3 runs 16 residues. Trimming took 4 bases from V and 2 from J; bases not matched to a gene: 7. The CDR3 sequence: CASSPTGGFGNQPQHF. Written as DNA, the CDR3 is TGTGCCAGCAGCCCAACAGGGGGCTTCGGCAATCAGCCCCAGCATTTT.

The V call is TRBV6-5, the J call TRBJ2-2; D call uncertain. The CDR3 sequence is 12 residues long. The V end lost 6 bases, the J end lost 4 bases, and 6 bases lay between the germline ends. The germline V gene has CDR1 MNHEY and CDR2 SVGAGI. The CDR3 is CASRQVTGELFF. DNA of the CDR3: TGTGCCAGCAGGCAGGTCACCGGGGAGCTGTTTTTT.

The chain links TRBV18 to TRBJ2-1, with TRBD2 as a possible D gene (6 bases). The CDR3 consists of 15 residues. Per the germline V gene, CDR1 is KGHSH and CDR2 is LQKENI. V lost 2 bases, J lost 6 bases, and 14 bases lay in between. CDR3 residues: CASSPMEGLVNEQFF. Here the CDR3 DNA reads TGTGCCAGCTCACCAATGGAGGGCCTGGTCAATGAGCAGTTCTTC.

V usage is TRBV28 and J usage is TRBJ2-7; D unresolved. The CDR3 contains 13 residues. The germline gives CDR1 MDHEN, CDR2 SYDVKM. Between the trimmed V and J ends, which lost 3 bases and 3 bases, there was a span of 9 bases. This CDR3 reads CASSLAEIYEQYF. The CDR3 DNA reads as TGTGCCAGCAGTTTGGCGGAAATCTACGAGCAGTACTTC.

The V and J genes are TRBV7-2 and TRBJ2-5; 10 bases align to TRBD2. V lost 5 bases to trimming and J lost 3 bases; unmatched junction nucleotides: 3. Germline V CDR1 and CDR2: SGHTA, FQGNSA. This CDR3 comprises 14 residues. CDR3 region: CASSRLAGEETQYF. CDR3 nucleotides: TGTGCCAGCAGCAGGCTAGCGGGAGAAGAGACCCAGTACTTC. The whole variable domain, filled in from reference TRBV7-2 and TRBJ2-5, reads GAGVSQSPSNKVTEKGKDVELRCDPISGHTALYWYRQSLGQGLEFLIYFQGNSAPDKSGLPSDRFSAERTGGSVSTLTIQRTQQEDSAVYLCASSRLAGEETQYFGPGTRLLVL.

The genes are TRBV10-3 and TRBJ1-1; D gene ambiguous. Trimming removed 3 bases at V and 4 bases at J, with 12 bases between. In germline, CDR1 is ENHRY, CDR2 SYGVKD. CDR3 length: 14 residues. The chain's CDR3 is CAISEAVGGTEAFF. The CDR3 nucleotides read TGTGCCATCAGTGAAGCCGTGGGCGGCACTGAAGCTTTCTTT.

This chain joins TRBV6-1 and TRBJ2-1; D is uncertain. Trimming stripped 2 bases from V and 6 bases from J, with 17 bases between. The germline CDR1 and CDR2 sequences are MNHNS and SASEGT. The CDR3 contains 16 residues. CDR3: CASSELVAYSLNEQFF. DNA of the CDR3: TGTGCCAGCAGTGAACTCGTCGCCTACTCCCTCAATGAGCAGTTCTTC.

V and J are TRBV10-3 and TRBJ2-3; a weak D match, TRBD1 (6 bases). V gave up 10 bases and J gave up 0 bases, with 11 bases separating them. Germline V lookup: CDR1 ENHRY, CDR2 SYGVKD. The CDR3 length is 13 residues. Here the CDR3 reads CASIQGSTDTQYF. CDR3 nucleotides: TGTGCCAGTATTCAGGGGAGCACAGATACGCAGTATTTT.

The V gene is TRBV19, the J gene TRBJ2-5, with 7 bases that match TRBD1. V shed 1 base, J shed 5 bases, and the junction held 4 bases outside the gene matches. This CDR3 region has 14 residues. Germline-derived CDR1 and CDR2 are LNHDA and SQIVND (reference sequence). The chain's CDR3 is CASSIAGGKETQYF. Written as DNA, the CDR3 is TGTGCCAGTAGTATAGCAGGGGGTAAGGAGACCCAGTACTTC.

V is TRBV5-4 and J is TRBJ1-1; D might be TRBD1 (5 bases). The germline V gene has CDR1 SGHNT and CDR2 YYREEE (reference sequence). The CDR3 runs to 15 residues. V was pared by 7 bases and J by 0 bases, with 16 bases between. The CDR3 DNA is TGTGCCAGCGCACTATTGGCGGGGGTGAACACTGAAGCTTTCTTT. Translation: CASALLAGVNTEAFF.

The J gene is TRBJ2-3, the V gene TRBV6-5, with 7 bases fitting TRBD1. CDR3 size: 13 residues. J lost 6 bases, V lost 6 bases, and 6 bases had no gene match. Germline CDR1 and CDR2: MNHEY and SVGAGI. The CDR3 protein is CASRQRDSDTQYF. Here the CDR3 DNA reads TGTGCCAGCAGACAGAGGGACAGCGATACGCAGTATTTT.

V gene TRBV7-9 combines with J gene TRBJ1-1; unclear D gene. Germline CDR1 SEHNR, CDR2 FQNEAQ (reference sequence). V lost 7 bases, J lost 6 bases, and 9 bases lay in between. The CDR3 contains 11 residues. The CDR3 spells CASKGRAEAFF. The CDR3 nucleotides read TGTGCCAGCAAAGGACGGGCTGAAGCTTTCTTT.

J is TRBJ2-7 and V is TRBV6-5; the match to TRBD1 covers 10 bases. Germline CDR1 and CDR2: MNHEY and SVGAGI. This CDR3 comprises 13 residues. CDR3 region: CAAGQGENYEQYF. The CDR3 bases are TGTGCGGCAGGACAGGGGGAGAACTACGAGCAGTACTTC.